This TCR beta chain was identified during a study of T cell therapy after organ transplantation. On the study more broadly: Short-term post-therapy samples: blood collected 4 to 8 weeks after completing therapy. Whole-study results and caveats: Post-therapy CD8 clonality change correlated inversely with pretherapy clonality.

Turning to this clone: Its antigen is still unknown.

Sequencing used immunoSEQ multiplex PCR; TCRdb keeps in-frame clones, though not all of them. The sample lists 15,000 to 20,000 clones; around 81% were seen once. Specified time point: 4-8 weeks after completion of therapy. The length of the CDR3 is 16 residues. Trimming took 4 bases from V and 2 from J; bases not matched to a gene: 4. The germline CDR1 and CDR2 sequences are SGDLS and YYNGEE. Specimen: CD8+ T cells from blood, collected after autologous CMV-specific T cell therapy. The clonotype originates from a human patient who had received a solid organ transplant and had CMV disease. The T cells may come from the graft donor. V and J are TRBV9 and TRBJ2-3, with 13 positions matching TRBD2. CDR3 sequence: CASSSGLAGLTDTQYF. CDR3 nucleotide sequence: TGTGCCAGCAGCTCGGGACTAGCGGGGCTCACAGATACGCAGTATTTT.